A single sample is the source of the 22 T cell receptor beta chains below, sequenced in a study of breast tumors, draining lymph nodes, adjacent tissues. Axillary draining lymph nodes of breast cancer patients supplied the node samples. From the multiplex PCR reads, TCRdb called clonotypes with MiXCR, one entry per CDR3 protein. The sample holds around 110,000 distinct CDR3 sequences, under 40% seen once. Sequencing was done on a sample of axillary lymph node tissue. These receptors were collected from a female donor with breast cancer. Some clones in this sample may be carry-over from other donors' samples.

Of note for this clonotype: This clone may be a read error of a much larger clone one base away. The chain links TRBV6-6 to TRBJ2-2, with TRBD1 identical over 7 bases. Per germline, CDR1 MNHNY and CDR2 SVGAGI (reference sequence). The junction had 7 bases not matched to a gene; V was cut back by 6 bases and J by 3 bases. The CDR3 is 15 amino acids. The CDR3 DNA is TGTGCCAGCAGCCCGACAGGGCTTGACACCGGGGAGCTGTTTTTT. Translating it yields CASSPTGLDTGELFF.

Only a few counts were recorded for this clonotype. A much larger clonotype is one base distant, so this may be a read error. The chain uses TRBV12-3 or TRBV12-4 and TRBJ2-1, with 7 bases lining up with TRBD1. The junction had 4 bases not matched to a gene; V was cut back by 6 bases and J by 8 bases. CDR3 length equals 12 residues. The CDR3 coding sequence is TGTGCCAGCAGCTCAACAGGGGATGAGCAGTTCTTC. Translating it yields CASSSTGDEQFF.

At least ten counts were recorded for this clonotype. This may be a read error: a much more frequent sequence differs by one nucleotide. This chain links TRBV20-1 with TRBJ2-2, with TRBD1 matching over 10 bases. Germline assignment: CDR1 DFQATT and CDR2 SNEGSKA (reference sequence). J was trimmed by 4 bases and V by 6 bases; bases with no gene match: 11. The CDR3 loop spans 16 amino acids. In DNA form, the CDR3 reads TGCAGTGCCGTCCCACTGGACAGGGGGGCCACCGGGGAGCTGTTTTTT. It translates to CSAVPLDRGATGELFF.

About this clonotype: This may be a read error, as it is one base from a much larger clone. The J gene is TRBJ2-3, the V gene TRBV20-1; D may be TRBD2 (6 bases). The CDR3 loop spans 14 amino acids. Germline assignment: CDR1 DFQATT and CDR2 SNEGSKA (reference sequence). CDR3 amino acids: CSAFVGSTTATQYF. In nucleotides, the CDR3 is TGCAGTGCTTTCGTCGGGAGTACCACAGCTACGCAGTATTTT.

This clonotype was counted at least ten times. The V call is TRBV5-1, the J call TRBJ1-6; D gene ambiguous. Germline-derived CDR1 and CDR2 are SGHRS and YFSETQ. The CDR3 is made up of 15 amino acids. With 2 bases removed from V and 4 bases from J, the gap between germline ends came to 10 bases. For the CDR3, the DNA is TGCGCCAGCAGCTTAGGAAGCGCATATAATTCACCCCTCCACTTT. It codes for CASSLGSAYNSPLHF.

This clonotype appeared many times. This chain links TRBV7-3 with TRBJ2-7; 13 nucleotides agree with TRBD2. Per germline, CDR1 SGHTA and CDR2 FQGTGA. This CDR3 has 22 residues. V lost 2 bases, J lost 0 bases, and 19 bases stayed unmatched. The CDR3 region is CASSLVARNGLAGAKDSYEQYF. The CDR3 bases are TGTGCCAGCAGCTTAGTGGCCCGAAATGGACTAGCGGGAGCGAAAGACTCCTACGAGCAGTACTTC.

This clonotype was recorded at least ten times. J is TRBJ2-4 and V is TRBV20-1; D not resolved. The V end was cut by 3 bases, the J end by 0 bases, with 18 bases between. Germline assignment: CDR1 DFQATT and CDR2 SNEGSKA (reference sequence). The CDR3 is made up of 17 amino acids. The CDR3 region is CSASGSQLEIAKNIQYF. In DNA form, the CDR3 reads TGCAGTGCTAGTGGATCTCAGTTAGAAATAGCCAAAAACATTCAGTACTTC.

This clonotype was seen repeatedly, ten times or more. The CDR3 sequence is CASSLPDGTGERGETQYF. CDR3 sequence (DNA): TGCGCCAGCAGCTTACCCGACGGGACAGGGGAGAGGGGAGAGACCCAGTACTTC. The J gene is TRBJ2-5, the V gene TRBV5-1; 10 bases match TRBD1. CDR3 length: 18 residues. CDR1 and CDR2 from the germline V gene are SGHRS and YFSETQ. Trimming took 2 bases from V and 4 from J; bases not matched to a gene: 14.

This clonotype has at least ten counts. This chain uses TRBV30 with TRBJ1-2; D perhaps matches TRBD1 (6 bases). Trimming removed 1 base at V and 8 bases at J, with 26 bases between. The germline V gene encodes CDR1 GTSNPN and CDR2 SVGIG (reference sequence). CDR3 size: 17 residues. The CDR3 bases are TGTGCCTGGAGTGAAGGGTTTGCAGTGAGGGGGAAACGCGGCTACACCTTC. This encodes CAWSEGFAVRGKRGYTF.

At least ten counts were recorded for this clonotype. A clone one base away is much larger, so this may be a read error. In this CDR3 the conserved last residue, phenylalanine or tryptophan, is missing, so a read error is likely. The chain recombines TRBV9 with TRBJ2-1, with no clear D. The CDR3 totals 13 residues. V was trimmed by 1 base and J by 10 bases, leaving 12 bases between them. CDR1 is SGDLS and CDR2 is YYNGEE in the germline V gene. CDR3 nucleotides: TGTGCCAGCAGCGTATCGTCGCAGTTCGAGCAGTTCTCC. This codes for CASSVSSQFEQFS.

The CDR3 coding sequence is TGTGCCAGCAGCCTGGCTCTGGCCAGGGGAGCTTTCTTT. It yields the protein CASSLALARGAFF. This chain uses TRBV14 with TRBJ1-1, with D perhaps TRBD1 (6 bases). From germline, CDR1 is SGHDN and CDR2 FVKESK. Trimming shortened V by 4 bases and J by 10 bases, and 16 bases separated the two germline ends. This CDR3 has 13 residues.

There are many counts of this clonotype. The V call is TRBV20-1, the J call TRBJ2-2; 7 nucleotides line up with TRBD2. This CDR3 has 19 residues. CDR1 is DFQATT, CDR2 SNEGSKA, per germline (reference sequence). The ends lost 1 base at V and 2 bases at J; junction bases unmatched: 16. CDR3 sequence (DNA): TGCAGTGCTAGAGGGTACCCGGAGGGGCGGGGGACTAACACCGGGGAGCTGTTTTTT. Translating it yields CSARGYPEGRGTNTGELFF.

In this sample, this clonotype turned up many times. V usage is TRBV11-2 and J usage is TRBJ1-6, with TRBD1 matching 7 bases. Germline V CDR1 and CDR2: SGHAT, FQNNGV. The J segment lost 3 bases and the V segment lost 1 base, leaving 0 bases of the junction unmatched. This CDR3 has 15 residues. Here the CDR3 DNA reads TGTGCCAGCAGCTTAGCAGGGGGCTATAATTCACCCCTCCACTTT. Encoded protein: CASSLAGGYNSPLHF.

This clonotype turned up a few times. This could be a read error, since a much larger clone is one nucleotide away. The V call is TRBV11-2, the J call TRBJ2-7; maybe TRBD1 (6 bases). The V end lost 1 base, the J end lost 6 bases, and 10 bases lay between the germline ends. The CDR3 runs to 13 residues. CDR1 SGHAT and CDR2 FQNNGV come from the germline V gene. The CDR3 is CASSLGTASEQYF. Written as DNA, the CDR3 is TGTGCCAGCAGCTTAGGGACAGCCTCCGAGCAGTACTTC.

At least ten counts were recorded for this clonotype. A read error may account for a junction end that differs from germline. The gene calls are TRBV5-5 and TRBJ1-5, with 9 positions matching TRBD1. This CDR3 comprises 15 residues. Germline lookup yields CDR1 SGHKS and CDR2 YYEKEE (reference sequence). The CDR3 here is CASRTGQGRNRPQHF. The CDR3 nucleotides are TGTGCCAGCAGAACGGGACAGGGAAGAAATCGGCCCCAGCATTTT.

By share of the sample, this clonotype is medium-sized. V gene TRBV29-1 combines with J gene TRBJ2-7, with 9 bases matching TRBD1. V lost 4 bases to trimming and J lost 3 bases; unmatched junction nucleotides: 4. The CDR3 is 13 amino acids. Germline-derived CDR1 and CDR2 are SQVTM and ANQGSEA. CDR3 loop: CSVVGTGIYEQYF. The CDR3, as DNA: TGCAGCGTTGTGGGGACAGGGATCTACGAGCAGTACTTC.

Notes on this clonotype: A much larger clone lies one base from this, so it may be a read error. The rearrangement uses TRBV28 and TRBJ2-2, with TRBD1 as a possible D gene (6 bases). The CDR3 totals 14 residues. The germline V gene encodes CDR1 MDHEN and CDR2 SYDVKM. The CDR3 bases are TGTGCCAGCAGTTTACGGCAGGGGAACGGGGTGCTGTTTTTT. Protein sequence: CASSLRQGNGVLFF.

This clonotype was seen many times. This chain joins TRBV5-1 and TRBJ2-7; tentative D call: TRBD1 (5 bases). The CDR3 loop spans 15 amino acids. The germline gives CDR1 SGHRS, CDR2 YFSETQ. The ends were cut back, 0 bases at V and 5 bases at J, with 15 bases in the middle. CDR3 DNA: TGCGCCAGCAGCTTGGATGGGGCAGGGTTTGACGAGCAGTACTTC. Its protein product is CASSLDGAGFDEQYF.

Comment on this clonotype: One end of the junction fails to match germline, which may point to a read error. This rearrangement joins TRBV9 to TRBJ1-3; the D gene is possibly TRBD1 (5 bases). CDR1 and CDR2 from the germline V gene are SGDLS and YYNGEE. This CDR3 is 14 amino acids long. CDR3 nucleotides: TGTGCCAGCAGCGTCTCCGGGGGGGGAAGCACCATATATTTT. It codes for CASSVSGGGSTIYF.

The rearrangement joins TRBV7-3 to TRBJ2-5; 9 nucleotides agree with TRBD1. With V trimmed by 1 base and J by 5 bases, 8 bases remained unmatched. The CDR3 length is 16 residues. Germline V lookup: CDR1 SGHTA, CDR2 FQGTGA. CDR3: CASSLMRTGAGETQYF. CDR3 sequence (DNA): TGTGCCAGCAGCTTAATGCGGACAGGGGCCGGGGAGACCCAGTACTTC.

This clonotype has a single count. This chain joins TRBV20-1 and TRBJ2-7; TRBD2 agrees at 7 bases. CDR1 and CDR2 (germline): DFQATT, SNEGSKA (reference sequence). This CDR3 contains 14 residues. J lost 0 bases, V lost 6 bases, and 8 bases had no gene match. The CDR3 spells CSANRAGDSYEQYF. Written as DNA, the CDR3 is TGCAGTGCAAATCGGGCGGGAGACTCCTACGAGCAGTACTTC.

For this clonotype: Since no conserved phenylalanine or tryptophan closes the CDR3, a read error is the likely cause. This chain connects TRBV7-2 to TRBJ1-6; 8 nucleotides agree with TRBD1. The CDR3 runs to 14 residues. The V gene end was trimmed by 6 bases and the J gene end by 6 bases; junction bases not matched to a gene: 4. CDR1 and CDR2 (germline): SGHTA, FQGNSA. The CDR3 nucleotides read TGTGCCAGCAGTCCGGACAGGGCTAATTCACCCCTCCACCCT. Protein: CASSPDRANSPLHP.